One and the same sample provided the 14 T cell receptor beta chains below, sequenced in a study of T-cell memory formation after mild COVID-19. TCRdb re-analysed the 5' RACE reads in MiXCR, keeping a single row per CDR3 protein. The sample records 310,000 or so distinct CDR3 sequences, 15% being singletons. Specimen: PBMCs or a T cell subset sorted from them (not recorded which). The receptors were gathered from a man aged 18 to 29 who had mild COVID-19 (a few samples of this study predate the infection). Cell type and time point are not known.

This clonotype has just a few counts. This chain's CDR3 is CASSHSFYSNQPQHF. The CDR3 DNA is TGTGCCAGCAGCCATTCCTTCTATAGCAATCAGCCCCAGCATTTT. The gene calls are TRBV6-2 or TRBV6-3 and TRBJ1-5; D gene unclear. The germline V gene encodes CDR1 MNHEY and CDR2 SVGEGT. The length of the CDR3 is 15 residues. The V gene lost 6 bases and the J gene lost 0 bases, with 12 bases spanning the gap.

The J gene is TRBJ2-7, the V gene TRBV20-1; no firm D call. V dropped 1 base and J dropped 0 bases, with 7 bases sitting between them. Germline loops: CDR1 DFQATT, CDR2 SNEGSKA (reference sequence). CDR3 length: 13 amino acids. The CDR3: CSARGGTSYEQYF. As DNA, the CDR3 is TGCAGTGCTAGAGGCGGTACCTCCTACGAGCAGTACTTC.

This clonotype was counted a few times. The chain has TRBV28 and TRBJ2-5; 8 nucleotides match TRBD1. V was clipped by 4 bases and J by 7 bases; unmatched bases: 2. The CDR3 spans 12 residues. CDR1 is MDHEN and CDR2 is SYDVKM in the germline V gene. The CDR3 reads CASSSTGGTQYF. The CDR3 region has the DNA TGTGCCAGCAGTTCCACAGGGGGGACCCAGTACTTC.

This clonotype was recorded many times. The chain is built from TRBV7-2 and TRBJ2-2; 11 bases map to TRBD1. Germline V gives CDR1 SGHTA, CDR2 FQGNSA. V was clipped by 4 bases and J by 4 bases; unmatched bases: 2. The length of the CDR3 is 15 residues. The chain's CDR3 is CASSWGQGGTGELFF. In DNA form, the CDR3 reads TGTGCCAGCAGCTGGGGACAGGGGGGCACCGGGGAGCTGTTTTTT.

There are a few counts of this clonotype. V gene TRBV4-2 combines with J gene TRBJ1-4, with unresolved D. Trimming shortened V by 4 bases and J by 8 bases, and 23 bases separated the two germline ends. This CDR3 is built from 17 residues. CDR1 and CDR2 from the germline V gene are LGHNA and YNFKEQ. The CDR3 spells CASSRRSRREEGEKLFF. DNA of the CDR3: TGTGCCAGCAGCCGGAGGTCCCGGCGGGAAGAAGGGGAAAAACTGTTTTTT.

A few counts support this clonotype. J is TRBJ1-6 and V is TRBV5-5; no firm D call. Per germline, CDR1 SGHKS and CDR2 YYEKEE (reference sequence). CDR3 size: 12 residues. V lost 6 bases to trimming and J lost 3 bases, with 4 bases between them. The CDR3 protein is CASTNYNSPLHF. The CDR3 coding sequence is TGTGCCAGCACCAACTATAATTCACCCCTCCACTTT.

This clonotype was recorded a few times. V and J are TRBV6-5 and TRBJ1-3; D gene ambiguous. CDR1 is MNHEY and CDR2 is SVGAGI in the germline V gene. The V end lost 7 bases, the J end lost 4 bases, and 11 bases lay between the germline ends. The CDR3 length is 13 residues. The CDR3 is CASNLAGGNTIYF. The CDR3 bases are TGTGCCAGCAACCTCGCCGGGGGAAACACCATATATTTT.

This clonotype was seen a handful of times. This chain links TRBV7-2 with TRBJ1-1, with TRBD1 matching 7 bases. The CDR3 is 15 residues long. The germline CDR1 and CDR2 sequences are SGHTA and FQGNSA. V shed 6 bases and J 4 bases; nucleotides not matched to a gene: 11. CDR3 residues: CASSYSRGPVTEAFF. The CDR3 DNA reads TGTGCCAGCAGTTATTCGAGGGGGCCAGTCACTGAAGCTTTCTTT.

The chain employs TRBV5-6 and TRBJ2-5, with 9 bases matching TRBD2. The V gene end was trimmed by 1 base and the J gene end by 4 bases; junction bases not matched to a gene: 5. Per the germline V gene, CDR1 is SGHDT and CDR2 is YYEEEE. This CDR3 region has 15 residues. CDR3 in amino acids: CASSLPSGALETQYF. DNA for the CDR3: TGTGCCAGCAGCTTGCCTAGCGGGGCTTTAGAGACCCAGTACTTC.

This clonotype was counted a few times. The chain employs TRBV5-6 and TRBJ2-1; TRBD1 matches at 8 bases. Germline V gene sequence: CDR1 SGHDT, CDR2 YYEEEE. Trimming at V came to 3 bases and at J to 3 bases, leaving 11 bases not matched to a gene. The CDR3 totals 17 residues. The CDR3 DNA is TGTGCCAGCAGCTCAACTCGCGGGACAGGAAACTACAATGAGCAGTTCTTC. Encoded protein: CASSSTRGTGNYNEQFF.

This clonotype came up many times. V and J are TRBV12-3 or TRBV12-4 and TRBJ1-5; D gene unclear. This CDR3 comprises 14 residues. The V gene lost 2 bases and the J gene lost 3 bases, with 8 bases spanning the gap. The DNA of the CDR3 is TGTGCCAGCAGTTTAAGGCACCACAATCAGCCCCAGCATTTT. This encodes CASSLRHHNQPQHF.

This clonotype was counted a single time. This is likely a read error, given that the CDR3 carries no conserved phenylalanine or tryptophan at its end. This sequence joins TRBV18 and TRBJ2-1; D remains unclear. V shed 2 bases and J shed 7 bases, with 6 bases lying between them. CDR1 is KGHSH, CDR2 LQKENI, per germline. The CDR3 loop spans 12 amino acids. This chain's CDR3 is CASSPGGNEQFS. The CDR3 DNA sequence: TGTGCCAGCTCACCAGGCGGAAATGAGCAGTTCTCC.

This clonotype was observed at least ten times. DNA of the CDR3: TGCGCCAGCAGCTTGGTTGGCGGGGTAACCCAAGAGACCCAGTACTTC. This codes for CASSLVGGVTQETQYF. The rearrangement joins TRBV5-1 to TRBJ2-5, with D tentatively TRBD2 (6 bases). Trimming pared 0 bases from V and 1 base from J, leaving 13 bases between. Germline CDR1 SGHRS, CDR2 YFSETQ. CDR3 length: 16 amino acids.

This clonotype was detected only a few times. This chain uses TRBV24-1 with TRBJ1-5, with D possibly being TRBD1 (5 bases). V was cut by 6 bases and J by 4 bases, with 9 bases left in between. Germline V gene lookup returns CDR1 KGHDR and CDR2 SFDVKD. The length of the CDR3 is 13 residues. The CDR3 region is CATSWGGNQPQHF. The CDR3 DNA reads TGTGCCACCAGTTGGGGGGGTAATCAGCCCCAGCATTTT.